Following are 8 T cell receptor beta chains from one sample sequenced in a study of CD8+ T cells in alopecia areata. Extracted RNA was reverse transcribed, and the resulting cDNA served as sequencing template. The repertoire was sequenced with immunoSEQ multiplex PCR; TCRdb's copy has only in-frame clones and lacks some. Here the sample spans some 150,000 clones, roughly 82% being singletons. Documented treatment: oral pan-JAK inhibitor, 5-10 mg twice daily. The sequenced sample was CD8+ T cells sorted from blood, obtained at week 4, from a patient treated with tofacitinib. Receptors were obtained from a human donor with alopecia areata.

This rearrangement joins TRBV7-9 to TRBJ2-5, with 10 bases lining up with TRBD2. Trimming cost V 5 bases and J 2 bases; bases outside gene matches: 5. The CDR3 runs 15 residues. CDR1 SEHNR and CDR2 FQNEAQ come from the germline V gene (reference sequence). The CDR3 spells CASSNRTSGQETQYF. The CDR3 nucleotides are TGTGCCAGCAGCAATCGGACTAGCGGACAAGAGACCCAGTACTTC.

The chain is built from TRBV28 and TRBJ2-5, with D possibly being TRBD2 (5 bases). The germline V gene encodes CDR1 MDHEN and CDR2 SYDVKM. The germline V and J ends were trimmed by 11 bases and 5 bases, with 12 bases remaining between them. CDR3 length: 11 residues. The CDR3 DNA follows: TGTGCCGTTACTGAGCGGGAGACCCAGTACTTC. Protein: CAVTERETQYF.

The CDR3 loop reads CSVPGQGGNTGELFF. In nucleotides, the CDR3 is TGCAGCGTCCCCGGACAGGGGGGAAACACCGGGGAGCTGTTTTTT. The chain has TRBV29-1 and TRBJ2-2; TRBD1 matches at 10 bases. Germline V gene lookup returns CDR1 SQVTM and CDR2 ANQGSEA. V lost 6 bases and J lost 2; bases outside the gene matches: 6. The length of the CDR3 is 15 residues.

The CDR3 loop reads CATSRDNQGLGTEAFF. In DNA, the CDR3 is TGTGCCACCAGCAGAGATAACCAGGGGTTGGGCACTGAAGCTTTCTTT. The chain joins TRBV15 to TRBJ1-1; D is possibly TRBD1 (6 bases). The V gene lost 0 bases and the J gene lost 4 bases, with 15 bases spanning the gap. The CDR3 contains 16 residues. CDR1 and CDR2 from the germline V gene are LNHNV and YYDKDF (reference sequence).

The CDR3 DNA reads TGCAGCGTGTTGCACCTTTCCTGGGTAGATACGCAGTATTTT. Translating it yields CSVLHLSWVDTQYF. This chain joins TRBV29-1 and TRBJ2-3; D not certain. Looked up from germline, CDR1 is SQVTM and CDR2 is ANQGSEA. Trimming cost V 6 bases and J 5 bases, with 18 bases left between them. CDR3 length equals 14 residues.

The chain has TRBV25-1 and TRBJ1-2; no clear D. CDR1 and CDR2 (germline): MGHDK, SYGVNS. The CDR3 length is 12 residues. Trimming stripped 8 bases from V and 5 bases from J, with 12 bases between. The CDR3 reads CASPLLFYGYTF. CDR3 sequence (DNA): TGTGCCAGCCCTCTGTTATTTTATGGCTACACCTTC.

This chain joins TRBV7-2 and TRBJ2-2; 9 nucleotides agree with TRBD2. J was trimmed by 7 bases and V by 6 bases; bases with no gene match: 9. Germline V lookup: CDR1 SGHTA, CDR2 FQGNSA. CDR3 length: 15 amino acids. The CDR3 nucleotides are TGTGCCAGCAGTTCACCGGGACTAGCTATCGGGGAGCTGTTTTTT. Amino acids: CASSSPGLAIGELFF. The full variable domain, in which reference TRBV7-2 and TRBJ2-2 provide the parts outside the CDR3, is GAGVSQSPSNKVTEKGKDVELRCDPISGHTALYWYRQSLGQGLEFLIYFQGNSAPDKSGLPSDRFSAERTGGSVSTLTIQRTQQEDSAVYLCASSSPGLAIGELFFGEGSRLTVL.

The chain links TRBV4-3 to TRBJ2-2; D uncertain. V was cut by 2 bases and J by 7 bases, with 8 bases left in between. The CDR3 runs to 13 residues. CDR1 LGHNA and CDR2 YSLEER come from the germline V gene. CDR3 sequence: CASSQSLGGELFF. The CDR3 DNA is TGCGCCAGCAGCCAAAGTTTGGGCGGGGAGCTGTTTTTT.